This note documents a single T cell receptor (beta chain) sequence. Trimming shortened V by 5 bases and J by 5 bases, and 9 bases separated the two germline ends. The CDR3 loop spans 12 amino acids. Germline-derived CDR1 and CDR2 are SEHNR and FQNEAQ (reference sequence). The repertoire was sequenced with immunoSEQ multiplex PCR; TCRdb's copy has only in-frame clones and lacks some. The table records 250,000 to 300,000 clones, 90% to 95% of them present only once. The data are from a study of T cell responses to AZD1222 COVID-19 vaccine. The chain employs TRBV7-9 and TRBJ1-2, with D tentatively TRBD1 (5 bases). This sample comprised peripheral blood, obtained 28 days after the second AZD1222 dose. This clonotype was sampled from an adult who received the AZD1222 COVID-19 vaccine. The CDR3 loop is CASSDRDYGYTF. Here the CDR3 DNA reads TGTGCCAGCAGCGACAGAGATTATGGCTACACCTTC.